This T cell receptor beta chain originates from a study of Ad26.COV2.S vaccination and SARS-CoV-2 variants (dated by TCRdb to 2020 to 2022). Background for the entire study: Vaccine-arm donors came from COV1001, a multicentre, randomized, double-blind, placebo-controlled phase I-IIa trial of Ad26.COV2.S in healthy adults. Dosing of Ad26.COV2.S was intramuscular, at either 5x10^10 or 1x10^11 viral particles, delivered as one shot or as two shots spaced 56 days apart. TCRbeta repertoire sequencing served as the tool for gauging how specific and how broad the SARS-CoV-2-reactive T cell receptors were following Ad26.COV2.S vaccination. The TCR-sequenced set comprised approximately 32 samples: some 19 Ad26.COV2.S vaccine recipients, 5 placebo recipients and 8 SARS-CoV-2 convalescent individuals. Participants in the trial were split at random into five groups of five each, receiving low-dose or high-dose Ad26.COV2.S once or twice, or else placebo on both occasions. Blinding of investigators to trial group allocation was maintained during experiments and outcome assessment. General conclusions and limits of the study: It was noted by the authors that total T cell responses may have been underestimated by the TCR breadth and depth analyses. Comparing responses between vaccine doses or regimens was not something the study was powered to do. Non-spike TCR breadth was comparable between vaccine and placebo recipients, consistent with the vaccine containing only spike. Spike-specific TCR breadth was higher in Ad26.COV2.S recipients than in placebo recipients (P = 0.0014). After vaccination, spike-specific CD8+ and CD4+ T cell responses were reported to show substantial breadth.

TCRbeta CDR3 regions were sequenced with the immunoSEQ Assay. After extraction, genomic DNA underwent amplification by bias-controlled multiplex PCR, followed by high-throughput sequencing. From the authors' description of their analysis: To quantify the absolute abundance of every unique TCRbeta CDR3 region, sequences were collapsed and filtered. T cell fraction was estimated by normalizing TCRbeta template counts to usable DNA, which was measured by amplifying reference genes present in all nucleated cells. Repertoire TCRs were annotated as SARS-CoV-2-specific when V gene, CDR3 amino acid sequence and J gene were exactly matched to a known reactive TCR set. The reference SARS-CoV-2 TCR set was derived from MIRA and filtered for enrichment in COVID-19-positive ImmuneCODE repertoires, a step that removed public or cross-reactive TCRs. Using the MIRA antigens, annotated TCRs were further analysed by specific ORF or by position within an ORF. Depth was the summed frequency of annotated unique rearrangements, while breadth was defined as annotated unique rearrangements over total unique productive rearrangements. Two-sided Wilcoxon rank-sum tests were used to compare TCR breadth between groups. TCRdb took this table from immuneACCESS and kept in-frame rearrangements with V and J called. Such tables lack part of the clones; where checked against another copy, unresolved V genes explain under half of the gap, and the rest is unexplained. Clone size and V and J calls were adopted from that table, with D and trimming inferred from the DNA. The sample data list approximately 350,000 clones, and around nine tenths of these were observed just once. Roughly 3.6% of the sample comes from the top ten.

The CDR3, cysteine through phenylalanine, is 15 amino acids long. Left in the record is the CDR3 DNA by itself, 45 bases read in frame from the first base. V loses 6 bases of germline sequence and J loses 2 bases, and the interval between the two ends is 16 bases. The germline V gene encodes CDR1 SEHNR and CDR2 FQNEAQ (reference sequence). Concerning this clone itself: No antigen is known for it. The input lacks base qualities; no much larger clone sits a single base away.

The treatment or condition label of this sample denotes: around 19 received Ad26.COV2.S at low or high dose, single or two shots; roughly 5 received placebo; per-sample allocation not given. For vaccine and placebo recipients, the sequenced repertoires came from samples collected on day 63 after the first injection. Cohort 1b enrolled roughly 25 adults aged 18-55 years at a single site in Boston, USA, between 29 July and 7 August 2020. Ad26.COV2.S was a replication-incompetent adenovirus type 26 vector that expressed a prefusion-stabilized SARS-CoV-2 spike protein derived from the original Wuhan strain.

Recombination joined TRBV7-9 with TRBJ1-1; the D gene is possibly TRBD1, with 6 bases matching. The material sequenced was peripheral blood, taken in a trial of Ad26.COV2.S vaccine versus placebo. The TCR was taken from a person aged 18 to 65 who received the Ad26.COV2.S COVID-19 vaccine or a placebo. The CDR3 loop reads CASRKIGGGNTEAFF. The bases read TGTGCCAGCAGAAAAATAGGAGGGGGAAACACTGAAGCTTTCTTT.